The sample holds a few counts of the clone carrying this T cell receptor (beta chain). Its antigen is still unknown. The germline V and J ends were trimmed by 0 bases and 3 bases, with 15 bases remaining between them. This CDR3 is 16 amino acids long. Germline V lookup: CDR1 MNHEY, CDR2 SVGEGT. TCRdb fed the 5' RACE reads into MiXCR, producing one record per CDR3 protein. Of approximately 480,000 distinct CDR3 sequences listed, around a sixth are singletons. This entry belongs to a study of T-cell memory formation after mild COVID-19. Whole-study context: In these data, TCR clusters were largely donor specific.

Study-level points and caveats: Contracting CD8+ clones were enriched in EMRA, CD4+ mainly in CM and EM. Later expanders leaned CD4+, whereas clones that contracted between day 15 and 85 were balanced CD4/CD8.

What was sequenced was PBMCs or a T cell subset sorted from them (not recorded which). The clonotype comes from an adult woman who had mild COVID-19 (a few samples of this study predate the infection). Cell type and time point are not known. The chain carries TRBV6-2 or TRBV6-3 and TRBJ2-7, with D maybe TRBD2 (6 bases). As DNA, the CDR3 is TGTGCCAGCAGTTACTCATCGGTCGAGGACTACTACGAGCAGTACTTC. This translates into CASSYSSVEDYYEQYF.